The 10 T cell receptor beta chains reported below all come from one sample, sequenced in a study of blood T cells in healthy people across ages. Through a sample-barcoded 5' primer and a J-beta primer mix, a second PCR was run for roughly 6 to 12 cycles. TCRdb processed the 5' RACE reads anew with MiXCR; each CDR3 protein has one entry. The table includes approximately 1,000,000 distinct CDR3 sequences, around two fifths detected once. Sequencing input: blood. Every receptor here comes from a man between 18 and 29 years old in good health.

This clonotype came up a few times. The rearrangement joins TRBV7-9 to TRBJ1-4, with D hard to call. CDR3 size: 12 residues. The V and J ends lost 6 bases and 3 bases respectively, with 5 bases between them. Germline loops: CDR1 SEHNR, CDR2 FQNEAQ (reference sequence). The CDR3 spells CASRLSNEKLFF. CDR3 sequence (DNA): TGTGCCAGCAGGTTATCTAATGAAAAACTGTTTTTT.

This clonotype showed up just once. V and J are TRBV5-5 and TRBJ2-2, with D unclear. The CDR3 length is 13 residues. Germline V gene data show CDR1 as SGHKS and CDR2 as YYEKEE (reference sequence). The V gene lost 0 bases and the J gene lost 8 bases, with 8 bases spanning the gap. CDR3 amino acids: CASSLDPVGELFF. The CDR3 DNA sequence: TGTGCCAGCAGCTTGGATCCCGTTGGGGAGCTGTTTTTT. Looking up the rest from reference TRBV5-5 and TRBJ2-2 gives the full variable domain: DAGVTQSPTHLIKTRGQQVTLRCSPISGHKSVSWYQQVLGQGPQFIFQYYEKEERGRGNFPDRFSARQFPNYSSELNVNALLLGDSALYLCASSLDPVGELFFGEGSRLTVL.

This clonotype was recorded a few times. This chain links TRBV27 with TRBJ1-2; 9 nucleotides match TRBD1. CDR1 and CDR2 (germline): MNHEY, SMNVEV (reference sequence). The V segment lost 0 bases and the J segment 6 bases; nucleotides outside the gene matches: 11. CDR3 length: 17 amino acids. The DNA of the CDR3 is TGTGCCAGCAGTTTATCGCATGAGACAGGGGGTTCGAATGGCTACACCTTC. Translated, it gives CASSLSHETGGSNGYTF.

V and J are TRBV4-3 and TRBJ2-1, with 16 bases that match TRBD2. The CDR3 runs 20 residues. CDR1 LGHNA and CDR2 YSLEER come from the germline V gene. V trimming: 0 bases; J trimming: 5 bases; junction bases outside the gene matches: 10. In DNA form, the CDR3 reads TGCGCCAGCAGCCAAGACGTCCCAAAGGGACTAGCGGGGGGGCACAATGAGCAGTTCTTC. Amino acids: CASSQDVPKGLAGGHNEQFF.

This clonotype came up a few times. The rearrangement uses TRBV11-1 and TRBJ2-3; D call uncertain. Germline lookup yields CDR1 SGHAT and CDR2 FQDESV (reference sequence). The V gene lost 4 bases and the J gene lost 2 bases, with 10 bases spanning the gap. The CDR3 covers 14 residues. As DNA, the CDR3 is TGTGCCAGCAGCTCACAGAGAGACACAGATACGCAGTATTTT. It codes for CASSSQRDTDTQYF.

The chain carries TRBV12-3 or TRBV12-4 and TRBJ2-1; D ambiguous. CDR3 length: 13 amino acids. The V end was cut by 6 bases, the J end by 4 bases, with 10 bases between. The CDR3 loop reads CASRGIGYNEQFF. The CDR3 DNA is TGTGCCAGCAGGGGTATCGGATACAATGAGCAGTTCTTC.

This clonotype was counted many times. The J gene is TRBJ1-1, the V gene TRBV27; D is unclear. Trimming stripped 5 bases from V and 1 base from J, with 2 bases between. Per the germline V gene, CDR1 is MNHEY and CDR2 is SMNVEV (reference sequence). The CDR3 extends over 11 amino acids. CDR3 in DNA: TGTGCCAGCAGTACGAACACTGAAGCTTTCTTT. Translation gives CASSTNTEAFF.

The CDR3 spells CASSFWDRASTDTQYF. DNA for the CDR3: TGTGCCAGCAGTTTTTGGGACAGAGCGAGCACAGATACGCAGTATTTT. This chain joins TRBV27 and TRBJ2-3, with 7 bases aligning to TRBD1. V lost 3 bases and J lost 0; bases outside the gene matches: 6. There are 16 residues in the CDR3. Germline values: CDR1 MNHEY, CDR2 SMNVEV (reference sequence).

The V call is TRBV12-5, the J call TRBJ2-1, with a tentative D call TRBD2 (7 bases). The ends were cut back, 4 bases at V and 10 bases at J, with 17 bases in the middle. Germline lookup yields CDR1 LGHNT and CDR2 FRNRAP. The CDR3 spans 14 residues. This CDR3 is CASGSGLSGGEQFF. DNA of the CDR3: TGTGCTAGTGGTTCCGGACTATCGGGGGGCGAGCAGTTCTTC.

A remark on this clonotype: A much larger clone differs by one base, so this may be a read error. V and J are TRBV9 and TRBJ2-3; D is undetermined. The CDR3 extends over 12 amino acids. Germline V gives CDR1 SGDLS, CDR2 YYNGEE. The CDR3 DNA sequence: TGTACCAGCAGCTCTCGTGAGGATACGCAGTATTTT. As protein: CTSSSREDTQYF.